This T cell receptor beta chain was sequenced during a study of beta chain features in type 1 diabetes. General study findings and limits: All four CD4+ subsets from Type 1 diabetes patients carried moderately but significantly shorter TCRB CDR3s. Comparison showed that naive, central memory and Treg TCRB repertoires appeared more similar among patients than among healthy donors.

Expressed TCRB transcripts were sequenced after all isolated RNA was converted to cDNA. Libraries were prepared by immunoSEQ multiplex PCR; TCRdb keeps only in-frame clonotypes and omits some of them. Of under 850,000 clones listed, roughly 13% are singletons. A remark on this clone: What it recognizes is unknown.

This CDR3 contains 15 residues. CDR1 is SGHNT, CDR2 YYREEE, per germline (reference sequence). With V trimmed by 2 bases and J by 2 bases, 4 bases remained unmatched. This TCR was sampled from a man between 18 and 35 years old with type 1 diabetes. The chain is built from TRBV5-4 and TRBJ2-1; the match to TRBD1 covers 7 bases. Sequencing input: naive CD4+ T cells from blood. As DNA, the CDR3 is TGTGCCAGCAGCTTACAGGGGCGCCCCTACAATGAGCAGTTCTTC. This encodes CASSLQGRPYNEQFF.